These T cell receptor beta chains were read from a single sample in a study of cytomegalovirus exposure and HLA in healthy donors. Sequenced by immunoSEQ multiplex PCR; TCRdb stores in-frame clones only, minus some. The sample totals approximately 130,000 clones; its top ten clones hold 2%. Sequenced input: PBMCs. These receptors all stem from a woman in her sixties or seventies in good health and CMV-seronegative. CDR3s include the opening cysteine and the closing phenylalanine or tryptophan. D genes are given only for firm matches.

D gene	V gene	J gene	CDR3 protein	CDR3 DNA
.	TRBV30	TRBJ1-5	CAWSVSDNQPQHF	TGTGCCTGGAGTGTGAGTGACAATCAGCCCCAGCATTTT
.	TRBV27	TRBJ2-7	CASSFGGGYEQYF	TGTGCCAGCAGTTTCGGTGGGGGGTACGAGCAGTACTTC
.	TRBV28	TRBJ1-2	CASSSYYGYTF	TGTGCCAGCAGTTCCTACTATGGCTACACCTTC
TRBD1	TRBV10-3	TRBJ2-7	CAIRGGQGYEQYF	TGTGCCATCAGGGGAGGACAGGGTTACGAGCAGTACTTC
TRBD1	TRBV10-1	TRBJ2-1	CASSDTGGWTNEGHEQFF	TGCGCCAGCAGTGATACAGGGGGCTGGACTAACGAAGGCCATGAGCAGTTCTTC
.	TRBV30	TRBJ2-1	CAWRAPYNEQFF	TGTGCCTGGAGGGCCCCCTACAATGAGCAGTTCTTC
.	TRBV28	TRBJ1-1	CASTPRNTEAFF	TGTGCCAGCACCCCCCGGAACACTGAAGCTTTCTTT
TRBD2	TRBV18	TRBJ2-7	CASSHGEGSYEQYF	TGTGCCAGCTCACATGGGGAGGGGTCCTACGAGCAGTACTTC
.	TRBV4-1	TRBJ2-1	CASSQIGGSYNEQFF	TGCGCCAGCAGCCAGATAGGGGGTTCCTACAATGAGCAGTTCTTC
.	TRBV5-1	TRBJ2-2	CASTDMGTGELFF	TGCGCCAGCACCGACATGGGCACCGGGGAGCTGTTTTTT
.	TRBV12-5	TRBJ2-2	CASGYGEPPGELFF	TGTGCTAGTGGTTACGGGGAGCCCCCCGGGGAGCTGTTTTTT